The next 29 T cell receptor beta chains were all read from a single sample in a study of blood T cell repertoires in COVID-19. The assay was immunoSEQ multiplex PCR, and TCRdb's table has in-frame clones only and misses some. Of approximately 130,000 clones in the sample, about 77% were seen once. The sequencing sample was made of peripheral blood. These TCRs come from a man older than 75 with acute or convalescent COVID-19.

The chain is built from TRBV29-1 and TRBJ2-7; TRBD1 matches 12 bases. The CDR3 is 14 residues long. V lost 2 bases and J lost 7; bases outside the gene matches: 6. Germline V gives CDR1 SQVTM, CDR2 ANQGSEA. The CDR3 DNA reads TGCAGCGTTGAACCGGGACAGGGGGCTAGAGAGCAGTACTTC. Protein product: CSVEPGQGAREQYF.

This chain links TRBV30 with TRBJ2-7; 9 nucleotides agree with TRBD1. The CDR3 spans 13 residues. After removal of 2 bases from V and 5 bases from J, the junction contained 4 bases not matched to a gene. The germline gives CDR1 GTSNPN, CDR2 SVGIG (reference sequence). The CDR3 DNA follows: TGTGCCTGGAGTAGACAGGGGGGAAACGAGCAGTACTTC. Amino acids: CAWSRQGGNEQYF.

This rearrangement joins TRBV19 to TRBJ1-6, with TRBD1 matching 7 bases. This CDR3 comprises 14 residues. With 7 bases clipped from V and 7 bases from J, the junction kept 7 bases outside the gene matches. CDR1 is LNHDA, CDR2 SQIVND, per germline (reference sequence). CDR3 nucleotide sequence: TGTGCCAGTAAGGAACAGGGGTGGAATTCACCCCTCCACTTT. This translates into CASKEQGWNSPLHF.

The rearrangement uses TRBV9 and TRBJ2-7; D perhaps matches TRBD1 (5 bases). Germline V CDR1 and CDR2: SGDLS, YYNGEE. The CDR3 contains 16 residues. Trimming took off 0 bases at V and 4 bases at J, with 17 bases between the two ends. CDR3 protein: CASSVGTLQGIYEQYF. The CDR3 DNA reads as TGTGCCAGCAGCGTAGGGACACTGCAGGGAATTTACGAGCAGTACTTC.

In this sample, this clone turned up once. CDR3 amino acids: CASIKAAGGPSVTGELFF. The CDR3 DNA follows: TGTGCCAGTATCAAGGCGGCGGGGGGGCCTTCTGTCACCGGGGAGCTGTTTTTT. The chain has TRBV19 and TRBJ2-2; 9 bases line up with TRBD2. CDR1 and CDR2 (germline): LNHDA, SQIVND (reference sequence). The trim removed 7 bases at V and 4 bases at J, leaving 16 bases unmatched. This CDR3 comprises 18 residues.

This clone was seen only once. The V and J genes are TRBV5-1 and TRBJ2-3, with a weak D call TRBD1 (6 bases). The germline V and J ends were trimmed by 7 bases and 5 bases, with 17 bases remaining between them. CDR3 length equals 14 residues. CDR1 is SGHRS and CDR2 is YFSETQ in the germline V gene. CDR3 sequence: CASRTALSGDTQYF. The CDR3 DNA reads as TGCGCCAGCCGGACAGCCCTTTCTGGAGATACGCAGTATTTT.

Turning to this clone: This CDR3 is also generated by other DNA sequences in the sample. The chain joins TRBV3-1 (or the pseudogene TRBV3-2) to TRBJ2-7, with 7 bases identical to TRBD1. CDR3 length: 14 amino acids. The V gene's germline CDR1 is LGHDT and CDR2 YNNKEL (reference sequence). Trimming at V came to 1 base and at J to 1 base, leaving 1 base not matched to a gene. The CDR3 region has the DNA TGTGCCAGCAGCCAAGGACAGGGTTCCTACGAGCAGTACTTC. Its protein product is CASSQGQGSYEQYF.

The chain carries TRBV28 and TRBJ2-5, with 7 bases that match TRBD1. Unmatched junction bases numbered 9, after V lost 6 bases and J lost 8 bases. Germline CDR1 and CDR2: MDHEN and SYDVKM. The CDR3 spans 13 residues. CDR3 sequence: CASSSGQLSTQYF. As DNA, the CDR3 is TGTGCCAGCAGCTCGGGACAGCTCAGTACCCAGTACTTC.

The chain recombines TRBV2 with TRBJ2-3, with 10 bases matching TRBD1. Germline CDR1 SNHLY, CDR2 FYNNEI. After removal of 7 bases from V and 4 bases from J, the junction contained 8 bases not matched to a gene. The CDR3 has 15 residues. The CDR3 is CASTLDRGSADTQYF. CDR3 DNA sequence: TGTGCCAGCACCTTGGACAGGGGGTCGGCAGATACGCAGTATTTT.

In its sample, this clone was seen a few times. The V and J genes are TRBV4-1 and TRBJ1-6, with TRBD1 matching over 10 bases. The CDR3 totals 17 residues. Trimming took 0 bases from V and 3 from J; bases not matched to a gene: 2. Germline values: CDR1 MGHRA, CDR2 YSYEKL. CDR3 in DNA: TGCGCCAGCAGCCAAGATCGGGACAGGGGCTATAATTCACCCCTCCACTTT. Its translation: CASSQDRDRGYNSPLHF.

The J gene is TRBJ2-6, the V gene TRBV9; the match to TRBD2 covers 7 bases. CDR1 is SGDLS and CDR2 is YYNGEE in the germline V gene. The ends lost 4 bases at V and 1 base at J; junction bases unmatched: 5. This CDR3 is built from 16 residues. Here the CDR3 DNA reads TGTGCCAGCAGCCAAGTGGGGGGGTCTGGGGCCAACGTCCTGACTTTC. It codes for CASSQVGGSGANVLTF. The full variable domain, rest sourced from reference TRBV9 and TRBJ2-6, is DSGVTQTPKHLITATGQRVTLRCSPRSGDLSVYWYQQSLDQGLQFLIQYYNGEERAKGNILERFSAQQFPDLHSELNLSSLELGDSALYFCASSQVGGSGANVLTFGAGSRLTVL.

The rearrangement uses TRBV7-9 and TRBJ1-1; D might be TRBD1 (5 bases). The length of the CDR3 is 13 residues. The V gene's germline CDR1 is SEHNR and CDR2 FQNEAQ (reference sequence). V lost 5 bases, J lost 5 bases, and 12 bases lay in between. The CDR3 reads CASSDTKGTEAFF. CDR3 bases: TGTGCCAGCAGCGATACGAAGGGGACTGAAGCTTTCTTT.

V and J are TRBV28 and TRBJ1-4, with no clear D. This CDR3 has 13 amino acids. V was pared by 3 bases and J by 12 bases, with 14 bases between. Per germline, CDR1 MDHEN and CDR2 SYDVKM. CDR3 in DNA: TGTGCCAGCAGTTTGGCTGCCAATGAGGAACTGTTTTTT. Its protein is CASSLAANEELFF.

The chain employs TRBV5-6 and TRBJ2-1, with 8 positions matching TRBD2. The V gene end was trimmed by 0 bases and the J gene end by 4 bases; junction bases not matched to a gene: 6. Germline-derived CDR1 and CDR2 are SGHDT and YYEEEE. This CDR3 is 16 amino acids long. CDR3 nucleotides: TGTGCCAGCAGCTTGGGTGTCGGCGGGGGGTACAATGAGCAGTTCTTC. It codes for CASSLGVGGGYNEQFF.

The chain couples TRBV2 to TRBJ2-3; 9 bases match TRBD2. Losses at the gene ends were 5 bases for V and 0 bases for J; bases not matched to a gene: 12. Germline V gives CDR1 SNHLY, CDR2 FYNNEI. The CDR3 is made up of 18 amino acids. CDR3 bases: TGTGCCAGCAGTCTTCTCTCTCTACTAGCGGGTAGCACAGATACGCAGTATTTT. Residues: CASSLLSLLAGSTDTQYF.

The chain links TRBV5-5 to TRBJ1-6, with D unresolved. Trimming took off 0 bases at V and 10 bases at J, with 17 bases between the two ends. Germline lookup yields CDR1 SGHKS and CDR2 YYEKEE (reference sequence). CDR3 length equals 16 residues. The CDR3 protein is CASSLEEGVSGSPLHF. In DNA form, the CDR3 reads TGTGCCAGCAGCTTGGAGGAGGGCGTTTCAGGATCACCCCTCCACTTT.

The chain links TRBV10-3 to TRBJ2-1; 10 bases agree with TRBD2. The V gene's germline CDR1 is ENHRY and CDR2 SYGVKD. V trimming: 11 bases; J trimming: 3 bases; junction bases outside the gene matches: 7. CDR3 length equals 14 residues. CDR3 protein: CAATLAGDYNEQFF. The CDR3 DNA reads as TGTGCCGCCACCCTAGCGGGGGACTACAATGAGCAGTTCTTC.

This clone turned up a few times. The V call is TRBV7-2, the J call TRBJ1-6; 9 bases match TRBD1. V shed 6 bases, J shed 7 bases, and the junction held 7 bases outside the gene matches. The CDR3 contains 15 residues. Germline CDR1 and CDR2: SGHTA and FQGNSA. In nucleotides, the CDR3 is TGTGCCAGCAGTCGTACAGGGGGCCCAAATTCACCCCTCCACTTT. Translated, it gives CASSRTGGPNSPLHF. Together with reference TRBV7-2 and TRBJ1-6, the CDR3 gives the full variable domain: GAGVSQSPSNKVTEKGKDVELRCDPISGHTALYWYRQSLGQGLEFLIYFQGNSAPDKSGLPSDRFSAERTGGSVSTLTIQRTQQEDSAVYLCASSRTGGPNSPLHFGNGTRLTVT.

This clone appeared a single time. The chain uses TRBV10-2 and TRBJ2-7, with a possible D match to TRBD2 (5 bases). The germline gives CDR1 WSHSY, CDR2 SAAADI. With 3 bases removed from V and 2 bases from J, the gap between germline ends came to 14 bases. The CDR3 covers 15 residues. The CDR3 is CASSEVAGTTYEQYF. The CDR3 region has the DNA TGCGCCAGCAGTGAAGTGGCGGGCACAACCTACGAGCAGTACTTC.

CDR3 sequence: CASSARSGDYTDTQYF. CDR3 DNA: TGTGCCAGCAGCGCACGAAGCGGGGACTACACAGATACGCAGTATTTT. The rearrangement uses TRBV9 and TRBJ2-3; 7 bases align to TRBD2. The CDR3 contains 16 residues. V gave up 3 bases and J gave up 2 bases; unmatched junction bases: 9. Looked up from germline, CDR1 is SGDLS and CDR2 is YYNGEE. Drawing the rest from reference TRBV9 and TRBJ2-3, the complete variable domain is DSGVTQTPKHLITATGQRVTLRCSPRSGDLSVYWYQQSLDQGLQFLIQYYNGEERAKGNILERFSAQQFPDLHSELNLSSLELGDSALYFCASSARSGDYTDTQYFGPGTRLTVL.

The CDR3 DNA follows: TGCGCCAGCAAACCCGTGGAGGGGAGCTCCTACAATGAGCAGTTCTTC. It translates to CASKPVEGSSYNEQFF. The chain employs TRBV5-1 and TRBJ2-1; possibly TRBD2 for D (6 bases). CDR1 and CDR2 from the germline V gene are SGHRS and YFSETQ. The CDR3 runs 16 residues. Trimming shortened V by 6 bases and J by 0 bases, and 16 bases separated the two germline ends.

This clone appeared once. The chain uses TRBV12-5 and TRBJ1-2; 9 bases line up with TRBD1. Germline CDR1 LGHNT, CDR2 FRNRAP. After removal of 3 bases from V and 4 bases from J, the junction contained 0 bases not matched to a gene. This CDR3 region has 13 residues. The CDR3 sequence: CASGLQGAYGYTF. The CDR3 nucleotides are TGTGCTAGTGGTTTACAGGGGGCCTATGGCTACACCTTC.

The table lists this clone with a count of one. CDR3 nucleotides: TGTGCCATCAGGCACTCGTCGGGACAAGGCTCAGATACGCAGTATTTT. Its translation: CAIRHSSGQGSDTQYF. The chain is built from TRBV10-3 and TRBJ2-3; tentative D call: TRBD1 (6 bases). CDR1 and CDR2 (germline): ENHRY, SYGVKD. Trimming shortened V by 6 bases and J by 4 bases, and 20 bases separated the two germline ends. The CDR3 contains 16 residues.

This clone has a single count. The V gene is TRBV18, the J gene TRBJ1-5, with D unclear. V was pared by 2 bases and J by 7 bases, with 9 bases between. Germline loops: CDR1 KGHSH, CDR2 LQKENI. This CDR3 is built from 13 residues. For the CDR3, the DNA is TGTGCCAGCTCACCAAGGGAGGAACAGCCCCAGCATTTT. It specifies CASSPREEQPQHF. Combining the CDR3 with reference TRBV18 and TRBJ1-5 gives the whole variable domain NAGVMQNPRHLVRRRGQEARLRCSPMKGHSHVYWYRQLPEEGLKFMVYLQKENIIDESGMPKERFSAEFPKEGPSILRIQQVVRGDSAAYFCASSPREEQPQHFGDGTRLSIL.

V is TRBV30 and J is TRBJ1-5, with D possibly being TRBD1 (6 bases). V gave up 1 base and J gave up 0 bases, with 7 bases separating them. Germline V gene data show CDR1 as GTSNPN and CDR2 as SVGIG (reference sequence). The CDR3 runs to 14 residues. Here the CDR3 DNA reads TGTGCCTGGAGTGCAGGGGTTAGCAATCAGCCCCAGCATTTT. It translates to CAWSAGVSNQPQHF. Based on the CDR3 plus reference TRBV30 and TRBJ1-5, the full variable domain is SQTIHQWPATLVQPVGSPLSLECTVEGTSNPNLYWYRQAAGRGLQLLFYSVGIGQISSEVPQNLSASRPQDRQFILSSKKLLLSDSGFYLCAWSAGVSNQPQHFGDGTRLSIL.

The chain couples TRBV7-2 to TRBJ2-1, with D tentatively TRBD2 (6 bases). CDR3 length: 13 amino acids. V gave up 0 bases and J gave up 6 bases, with 6 bases separating them. The germline CDR1 and CDR2 sequences are SGHTA and FQGNSA. The CDR3 region has the DNA TGTGCCAGCAGCTTAGCGGGAGGCAATGAGCAGTTCTTC. Its protein is CASSLAGGNEQFF.

The V and J genes are TRBV5-4 and TRBJ2-3, with D perhaps matching TRBD2 (6 bases). V shed 4 bases and J shed 2 bases, with 20 bases lying between them. The CDR3 consists of 17 residues. Germline V lookup: CDR1 SGHNT, CDR2 YYREEE (reference sequence). The chain's CDR3 is CASSIPGRRTNTDTQYF. The DNA for the CDR3 is TGTGCCAGCAGCATTCCGGGACGGAGGACTAACACAGATACGCAGTATTTT.

The chain uses TRBV2 and TRBJ2-4; 7 bases agree with TRBD2. The CDR3 is 16 amino acids. The V gene's germline CDR1 is SNHLY and CDR2 FYNNEI. The trim removed 7 bases at V and 0 bases at J, leaving 9 bases unmatched. CDR3 amino acids: CASTGLAAEAKNIQYF. CDR3 bases: TGTGCCAGCACCGGCCTAGCGGCGGAAGCCAAAAACATTCAGTACTTC.

This clone showed up just a few times. The chain combines TRBV6-5 with TRBJ1-4; 8 bases are a match to TRBD1. Germline assignment: CDR1 MNHEY and CDR2 SVGAGI. The V and J ends lost 5 bases and 6 bases, in that order; junction bases with no gene match: 8. This CDR3 spans 15 amino acids. The DNA for the CDR3 is TGTGCCAGCAGTCTACAGCAGGGGGCGGATGAAAAACTGTTTTTT. Translating it yields CASSLQQGADEKLFF.